This T cell receptor (beta chain) was sequenced for a study of low-dose radiotherapy and immunotherapy resistance in tumors. TRAV- and TRBV-specific primers primed first-strand cDNA, covering alpha and beta chains. A constant-region primer paired with the V-primer adapter amplified TCRs over about 19 PCR cycles. mRNA isolates were amplified via in vitro transcription. TCRdb independently ran MiXCR on the reads; one entry per CDR3 protein. The sample yields more than 70,000 distinct CDR3 sequences, around 29% seen once. The sample's time point: before trial treatment. It was nivolumab, ipilimumab, aspirin, low-dose cyclophosphamide and low-dose radiotherapy that donors received. The table lists this clonotype with many counts. The ends were cut back, 8 bases at V and 0 bases at J, with 15 bases in the middle. Looked up from germline, CDR1 is SNHLY and CDR2 is FYNNEI. The CDR3 covers 15 residues.

The origin of this receptor is a female donor with ovarian cancer. The rearrangement joins TRBV2 to TRBJ2-3; possibly TRBD2 for D (5 bases). The source material was PBMCs, sampled before treatment. Here the CDR3 DNA reads TGTGCCAGCCGTCCGGACTCCTATAGCACAGATACGCAGTATTTT. Translated, it gives CASRPDSYSTDTQYF.